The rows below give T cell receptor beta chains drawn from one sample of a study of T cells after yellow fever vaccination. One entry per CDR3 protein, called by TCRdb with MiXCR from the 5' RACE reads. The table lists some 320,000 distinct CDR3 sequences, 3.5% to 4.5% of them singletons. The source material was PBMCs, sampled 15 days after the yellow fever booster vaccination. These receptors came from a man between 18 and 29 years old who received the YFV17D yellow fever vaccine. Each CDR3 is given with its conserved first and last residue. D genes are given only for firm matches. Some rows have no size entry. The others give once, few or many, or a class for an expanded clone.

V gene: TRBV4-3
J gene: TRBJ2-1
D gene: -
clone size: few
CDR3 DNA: TGCGCCAGCAGCCAAGATCTACCGAAGGGGGGCAGTGAGCAGTTCTTC
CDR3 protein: CASSQDLPKGGSEQFF

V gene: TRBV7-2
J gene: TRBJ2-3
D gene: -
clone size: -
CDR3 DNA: TGTGCCAGCAGCCGCCGGGGGAGCACAGATACGCAGTATTTT
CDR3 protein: CASSRRGSTDTQYF

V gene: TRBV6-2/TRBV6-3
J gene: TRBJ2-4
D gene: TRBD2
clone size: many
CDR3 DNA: TGTGCCAGCAGTGGGACTAGCGGGGAAGGGGACATTCAGTACTTC
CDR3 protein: CASSGTSGEGDIQYF

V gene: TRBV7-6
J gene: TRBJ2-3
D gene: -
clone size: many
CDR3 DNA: TGTGCCAGCAGCTTTAGCACAGATACGCAGTATTTT
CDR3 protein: CASSFSTDTQYF

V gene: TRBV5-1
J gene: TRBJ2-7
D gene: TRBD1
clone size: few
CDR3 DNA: TGCGCCAGCAGCTTGGCCCCCCCGGACAGGGTCCTAGTTTACGAGCAGTACTTC
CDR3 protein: CASSLAPPDRVLVYEQYF

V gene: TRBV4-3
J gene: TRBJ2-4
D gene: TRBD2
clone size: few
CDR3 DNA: TGCGCCAGCAGCCGCGGGGGGGTGGAAAACATTCAGTACTTC
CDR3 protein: CASSRGGVENIQYF

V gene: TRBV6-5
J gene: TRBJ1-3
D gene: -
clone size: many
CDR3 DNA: TGTGCCAGCAGTTACCAGCCCGACAGCTCTGGAAACACCATATATTTT
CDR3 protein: CASSYQPDSSGNTIYF

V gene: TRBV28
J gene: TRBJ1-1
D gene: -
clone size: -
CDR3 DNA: TGTGCCAGCAGCAAAGCAGCCGACAGTTTTGAAGCTTTCTTT
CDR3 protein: CASSKAADSFEAFF

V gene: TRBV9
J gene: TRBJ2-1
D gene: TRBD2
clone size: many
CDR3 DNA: TGTGCCAGCAGCGTTAGGACTAGCGGACCCTCCTACAATGAGCAGTTCTTC
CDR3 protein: CASSVRTSGPSYNEQFF

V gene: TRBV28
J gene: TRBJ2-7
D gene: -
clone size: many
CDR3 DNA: TGTGCCAGCAGATCCACAGGTTCAGGGTCCTACGAGCAGTACTTC
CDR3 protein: CASRSTGSGSYEQYF

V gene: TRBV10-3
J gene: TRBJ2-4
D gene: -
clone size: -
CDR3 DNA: TGTGCCATCAGTGCTCAAACCTTCCCCCCCAACATTCAGTACTTC
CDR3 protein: CAISAQTFPPNIQYF

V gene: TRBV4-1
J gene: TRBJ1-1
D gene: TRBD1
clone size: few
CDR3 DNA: TGCGCCAGCAGCACCGGGACAGCCATGAACACTGAAGCTTTCTTT
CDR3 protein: CASSTGTAMNTEAFF

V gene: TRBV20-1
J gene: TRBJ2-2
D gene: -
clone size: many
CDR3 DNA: TGCAGTGCTATAACCCCCAGGGAAACCGGGGAGCTGTTTTTT
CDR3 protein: CSAITPRETGELFF

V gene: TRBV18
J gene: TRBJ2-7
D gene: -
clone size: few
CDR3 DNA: TGTGCCAGCTCACCGGGCCATGGGGGCGGTTACGAGCAGTACTTC
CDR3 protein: CASSPGHGGGYEQYF

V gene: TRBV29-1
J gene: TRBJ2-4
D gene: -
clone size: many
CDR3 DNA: TGCAGCGTAAGGGGTGAGGGCATTCAGTACTTC
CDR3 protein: CSVRGEGIQYF

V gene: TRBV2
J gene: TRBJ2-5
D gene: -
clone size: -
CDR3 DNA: TGTGCCCCAGGCGCGGGTATCAACTTC
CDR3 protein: CAPGAGINF

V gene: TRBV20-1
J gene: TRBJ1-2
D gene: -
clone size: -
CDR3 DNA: TGCAGTGCTAGACCTACAGACAACTATGGCTACACCTTC
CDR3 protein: CSARPTDNYGYTF

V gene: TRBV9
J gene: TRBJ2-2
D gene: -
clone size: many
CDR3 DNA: TGTGCCAGCAGCGTAGAGGGGGAGGTTGACACCGGGGAGCTGTTTTTT
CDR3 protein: CASSVEGEVDTGELFF

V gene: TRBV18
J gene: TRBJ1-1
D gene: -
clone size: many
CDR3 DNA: TGTGCCAGCTCAGGGTTTAGTGCTGAAGCTTTCTTT
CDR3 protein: CASSGFSAEAFF

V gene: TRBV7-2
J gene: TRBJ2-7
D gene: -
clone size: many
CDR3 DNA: TGTGCCAGCAGCTTTCTAGCAGGTCCCTACGAGCAGTACTTC
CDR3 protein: CASSFLAGPYEQYF

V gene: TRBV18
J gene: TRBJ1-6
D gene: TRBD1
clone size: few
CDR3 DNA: TGTGCCAGCTCACCACAGGGGGCGAGCTCCTATAATTCACCCCTCCACTTT
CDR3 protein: CASSPQGASSYNSPLHF

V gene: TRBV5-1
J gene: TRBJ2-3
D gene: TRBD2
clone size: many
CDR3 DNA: TGCGCCAGCACACTAGCGACAAGCACAGATACGCAGTATTTT
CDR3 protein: CASTLATSTDTQYF